Sequencing of this T cell receptor (beta chain) was carried out in a study of blood T cell repertoires in COVID-19. Some clones are missing from TCRdb's copy, which holds only in-frame ones; the method was immunoSEQ multiplex PCR. The sample contains some 200,000 clones, about four fifths of which appear only once. V lost 5 bases to trimming and J lost 1 base, with 8 bases between them. Looked up from germline, CDR1 is SEHNR and CDR2 is FQNEAQ (reference sequence). CDR3 length: 14 amino acids. This clone showed up just a few times. Sequenced: PBMCs or T cells enriched from blood (not recorded which). This sequence originates from a middle-aged woman with acute COVID-19. The chain has TRBV7-9 and TRBJ2-2, with D hard to call. The CDR3 DNA is TGTGCCAGCAGCCGCTCGGGGAACACCGGGGAGCTGTTTTTT. Its translation: CASSRSGNTGELFF. The variable domain in full, with the rest retrieved from reference TRBV7-9 and TRBJ2-2, is DTGVSQNPRHKITKRGQNVTFRCDPISEHNRLYWYRQTLGQGPEFLTYFQNEAQLEKSRLLSDRFSAERPKGSFSTLEIQRTEQGDSAMYLCASSRSGNTGELFFGEGSRLTVL.